This entry describes one T cell receptor (beta chain). The antigen it binds to is not known. No much larger clone is present one base from it, and per-base qualities are unavailable. CD8 naive samples consisted of CD45RO-negative cells that were positively selected for CCR7, yielding a CD45RA+CCR7+ population without TemRA cells. Donors were healthy HIV-negative adults with no recently reported acute infections or vaccinations. Every donor was a Caucasian adult residing in Nashville, Tennessee, USA. After blood collection by leukapheresis, PBMCs were isolated using Ficoll-Histopaque density gradient centrifugation and then cryopreserved in the vapor phase of liquid nitrogen. Analytical flow cytometry was used to check the purity and quantity of every magnetically sorted T cell population. From each sorted fraction, genomic DNA was isolated and quantified by UV absorbance on a Nanodrop 2000c. This entry comes from a study of shared clonotypes between healthy human individuals (dated by TCRdb to 2019 to 2021). About the study as a whole: The cohort comprised a couple of women and three men aged 18 to 49 years. For each donor, CD4 naive and CD4 memory were each given three plates, CD8 naive was given two plates, and CD8 memory was given one plate. The study deeply sequenced blood TCR repertoires of several healthy adults to estimate repertoire size and the extent of clonotype sharing between individuals. To increase sequencing depth and limit assay-specific biases, TCR repertoire library preparation and sequencing were carried out by different laboratories using diverse techniques. Each donor's leukapheresis produced roughly between about 0.9 and 9.5 billion PBMCs. Beyond this particular receptor, the publication reports: Rarefaction of sorted-subset datasets indicated incomplete sequencing despite the large sequencing depth. The genetic and exposure-history diversity represented was limited by the small number of donors. Sampling was restricted to blood, and TCR repertoires in tissue are likely to differ from TCR repertoires in blood. When several donors were compared, the shared fraction of clonotypes was about 5.5% for naive CD4, less than 4% for naive CD8, 2.3% for memory CD4, and under 0.5% for memory CD8. Compared with non-shared clonotypes, clonotypes shared by all four sorted-subset donors had higher generation probabilities. Pairwise subsampling indicated that sequencing depth was expected to affect the degree of clonotype sharing among donors. Larger estimated clonotype richness was generally found for naive subsets than for memory subsets.

TCR CDR3 regions were amplified from genomic DNA by multiplex PCR using the deep immunoSEQ assay. Extracted genomic DNA from each cell subset was distributed evenly across all wells of several immunoSEQ 96-well plates, and each plate was treated as a replicate. Each replicate PCR for sorted subsets received around 210 ng genomic DNA, equal to roughly 33,000 T cell genomes. Purified libraries were quantified with a Qubit 3.0 fluorometer, sized on a Bioanalyzer 2100, and re-quantified with the KAPA Library Quantification kit. A separate single-read 150-cycle Illumina NextSeq 550 flow cell was used to sequence each immunoSEQ 96-well plate. The authors' analysis ran thus. Because the immunoSEQ output included only junctional sequences and no quality scores, the filtering could not be the same as the filtering used for full-length reads. Sequences were annotated with PyIR, a Python wrapper for IgBLAST v1.9, using IMGT germline references to assign V/J genes and CDR3. Any read was removed if the V/J assignment was weak (E-value above 1e-6), the CDR3 was missing, or the read contained stop codons, out-of-frame junctions, or ambiguous translated residues. A V3J clonotype was defined by an identical inferred V gene, J gene, and CDR3 amino acid sequence. Percentage overlap between repertoires was calculated by dividing the number of shared unique clonotypes by the size of the smaller repertoire. Repertoire richness was assessed with RTK rarefaction, the Chao1 estimator, and Recon v2.1 estimates of unobserved clonotypes. OLGA was used to compute generation probabilities for all TCRbeta clonotypes that the gDNA method yielded from a few donors. TCRdb mirrors the immuneACCESS table, restricted to in-frame sequences. Some clones are absent from its copies; in checked studies, under half trace to an unresolved V gene, and the reason for the others is unknown. V, J and clone size are those of that table, while D and trimming were read from the DNA. This sample comprises some 2 million clones, about 95% of them detected only once. The leading ten clones occupy approximately 1.2% of the sample.

Between the V and J ends, shortened by 5 bases and 5 bases respectively, the junction contains 22 bases. Sequences MNHEY (CDR1) and SMNVEV (CDR2) are obtained from the germline V gene (reference sequence). Reading from cysteine to phenylalanine, the CDR3 counts 16 amino acids. Here the CDR3 DNA is all that survives: 48 bases in frame from base 1. In this chain, TRBV27 is recombined with TRBJ2-7; the D gene is possibly TRBD2, with 6 bases matching. The receptor's source is a man younger than 30 in good health. Specimen: naive CD8+ T cells sorted from blood. The cell subset or site label for this specimen denotes: CD45RA+CCR7+. The DNA is TGTGCCAGCAGTCCCCTTTCTCTAGCGCAGTCGGACGAGCAGTACTTC. It translates to CASSPLSLAQSDEQYF.